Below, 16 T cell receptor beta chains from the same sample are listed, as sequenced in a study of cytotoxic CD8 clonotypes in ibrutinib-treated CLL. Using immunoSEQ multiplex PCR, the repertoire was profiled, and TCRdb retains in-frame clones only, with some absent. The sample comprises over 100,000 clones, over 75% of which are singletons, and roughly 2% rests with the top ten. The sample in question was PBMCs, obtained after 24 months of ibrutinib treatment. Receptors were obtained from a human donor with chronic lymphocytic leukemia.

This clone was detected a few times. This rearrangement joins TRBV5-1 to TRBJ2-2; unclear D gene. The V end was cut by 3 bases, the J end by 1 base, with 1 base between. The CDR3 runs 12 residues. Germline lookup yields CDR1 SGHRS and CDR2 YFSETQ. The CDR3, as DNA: TGCGCCAGCAGCTGGAACACCGGGGAGCTGTTTTTT. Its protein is CASSWNTGELFF.

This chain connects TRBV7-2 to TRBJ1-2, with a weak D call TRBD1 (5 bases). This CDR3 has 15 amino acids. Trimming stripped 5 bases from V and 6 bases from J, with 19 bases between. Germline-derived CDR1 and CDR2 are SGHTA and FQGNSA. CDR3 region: CASSPLRGDENGYTF. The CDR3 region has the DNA TGTGCCAGCAGCCCCCTGCGGGGGGATGAGAATGGCTACACCTTC.

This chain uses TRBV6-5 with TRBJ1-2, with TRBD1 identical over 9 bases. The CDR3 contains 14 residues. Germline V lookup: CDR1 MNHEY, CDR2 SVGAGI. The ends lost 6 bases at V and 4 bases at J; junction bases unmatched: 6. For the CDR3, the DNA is TGTGCCAGCAGCTGGGACAGGGCGAGCTATGGCTACACCTTC. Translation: CASSWDRASYGYTF.

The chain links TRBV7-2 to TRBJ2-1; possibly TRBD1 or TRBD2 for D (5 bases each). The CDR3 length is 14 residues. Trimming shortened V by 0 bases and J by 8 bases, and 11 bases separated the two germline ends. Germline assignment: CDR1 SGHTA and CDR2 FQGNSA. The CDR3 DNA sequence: TGTGCCAGCAGCTTAGCGGGACCCAGGGATGAGCAGTTCTTC. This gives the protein CASSLAGPRDEQFF.

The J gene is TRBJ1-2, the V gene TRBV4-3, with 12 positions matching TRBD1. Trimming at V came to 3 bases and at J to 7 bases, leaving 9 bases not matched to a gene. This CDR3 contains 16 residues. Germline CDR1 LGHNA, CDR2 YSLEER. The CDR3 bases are TGCGCCAGCAGCCAGACCCGGGACAGGGGGCTGGGTGGCTACACCTTC. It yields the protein CASSQTRDRGLGGYTF.

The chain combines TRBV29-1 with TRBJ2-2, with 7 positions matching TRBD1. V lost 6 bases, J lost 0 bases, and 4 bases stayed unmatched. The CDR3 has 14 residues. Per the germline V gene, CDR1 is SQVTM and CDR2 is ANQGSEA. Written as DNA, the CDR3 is TGCAGCGTGACAGGGCCTTCGAACACCGGGGAGCTGTTTTTT. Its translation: CSVTGPSNTGELFF.

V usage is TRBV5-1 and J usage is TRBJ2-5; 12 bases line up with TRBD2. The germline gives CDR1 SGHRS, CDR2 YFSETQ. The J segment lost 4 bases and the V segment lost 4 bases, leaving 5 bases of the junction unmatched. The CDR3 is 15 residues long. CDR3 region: CASSVTSGRGETQYF. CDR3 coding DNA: TGCGCCAGCAGCGTGACTAGCGGGAGAGGAGAGACCCAGTACTTC. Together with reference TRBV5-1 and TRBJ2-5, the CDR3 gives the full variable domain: KAGVTQTPRYLIKTRGQQVTLSCSPISGHRSVSWYQQTPGQGLQFLFEYFSETQRNKGNFPGRFSGRQFSNSRSEMNVSTLELGDSALYLCASSVTSGRGETQYFGPGTRLLVL.

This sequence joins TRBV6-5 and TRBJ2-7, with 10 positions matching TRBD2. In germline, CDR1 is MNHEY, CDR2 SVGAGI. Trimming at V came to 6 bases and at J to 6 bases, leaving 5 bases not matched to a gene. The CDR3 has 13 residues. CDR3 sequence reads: CASSLAGVGEQYF. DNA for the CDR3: TGTGCCAGCAGCCTAGCGGGAGTCGGCGAGCAGTACTTC.

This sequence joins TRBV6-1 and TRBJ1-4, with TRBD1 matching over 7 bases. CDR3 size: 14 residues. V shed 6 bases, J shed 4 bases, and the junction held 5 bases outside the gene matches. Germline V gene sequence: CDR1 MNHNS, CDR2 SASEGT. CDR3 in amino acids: CASSLTGRNEKLFF. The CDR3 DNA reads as TGTGCCAGCAGCCTGACAGGGCGTAATGAAAAACTGTTTTTT.

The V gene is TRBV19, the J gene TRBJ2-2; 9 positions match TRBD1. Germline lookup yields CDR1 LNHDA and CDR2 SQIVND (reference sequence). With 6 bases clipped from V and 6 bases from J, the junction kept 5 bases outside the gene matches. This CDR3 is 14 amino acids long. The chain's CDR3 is CASRGTGIAGELFF. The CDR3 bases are TGTGCCAGTAGGGGGACAGGGATCGCCGGGGAGCTGTTTTTT. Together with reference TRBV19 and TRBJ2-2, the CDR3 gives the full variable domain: DGGITQSPKYLFRKEGQNVTLSCEQNLNHDAMYWYRQDPGQGLRLIYYSQIVNDFQKGDIAEGYSVSREKKESFPLTVTSAQKNPTAFYLCASRGTGIAGELFFGEGSRLTVL.

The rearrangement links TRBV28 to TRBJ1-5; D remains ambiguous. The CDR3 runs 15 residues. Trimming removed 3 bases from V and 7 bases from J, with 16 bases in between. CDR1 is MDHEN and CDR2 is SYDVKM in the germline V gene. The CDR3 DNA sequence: TGTGCCAGCAGTTTTGGCCAACGGTTTGGCCAGCCCCAGCATTTT. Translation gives CASSFGQRFGQPQHF.

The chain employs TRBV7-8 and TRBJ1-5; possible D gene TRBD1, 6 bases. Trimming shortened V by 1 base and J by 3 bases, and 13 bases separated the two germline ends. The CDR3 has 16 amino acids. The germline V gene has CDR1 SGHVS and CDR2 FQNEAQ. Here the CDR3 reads CASSLGVQGLNQPQHF. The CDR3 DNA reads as TGTGCCAGCAGCTTAGGGGTACAGGGCCTCAATCAGCCCCAGCATTTT.

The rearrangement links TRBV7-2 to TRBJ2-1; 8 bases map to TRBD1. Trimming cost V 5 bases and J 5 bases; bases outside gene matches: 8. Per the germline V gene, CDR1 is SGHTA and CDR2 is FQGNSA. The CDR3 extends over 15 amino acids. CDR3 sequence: CASSLGQGNNNEQFF. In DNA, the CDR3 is TGTGCCAGCAGCCTCGGACAGGGAAACAACAATGAGCAGTTCTTC.

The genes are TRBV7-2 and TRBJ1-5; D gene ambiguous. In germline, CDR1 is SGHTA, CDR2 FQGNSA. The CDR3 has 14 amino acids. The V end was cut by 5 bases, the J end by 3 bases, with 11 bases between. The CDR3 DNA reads TGTGCCAGCAGCCCCGCGGGGTTCAATCAGCCCCAGCATTTT. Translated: CASSPAGFNQPQHF.

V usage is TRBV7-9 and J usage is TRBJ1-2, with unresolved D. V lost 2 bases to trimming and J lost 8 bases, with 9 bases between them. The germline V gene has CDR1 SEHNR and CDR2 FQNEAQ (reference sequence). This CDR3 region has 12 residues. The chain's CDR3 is CASSLSEGGYTF. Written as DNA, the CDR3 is TGTGCCAGCAGCTTATCCGAAGGCGGCTACACCTTC. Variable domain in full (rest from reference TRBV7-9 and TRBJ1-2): DTGVSQNPRHKITKRGQNVTFRCDPISEHNRLYWYRQTLGQGPEFLTYFQNEAQLEKSRLLSDRFSAERPKGSFSTLEIQRTEQGDSAMYLCASSLSEGGYTFGSGTRLTVV.

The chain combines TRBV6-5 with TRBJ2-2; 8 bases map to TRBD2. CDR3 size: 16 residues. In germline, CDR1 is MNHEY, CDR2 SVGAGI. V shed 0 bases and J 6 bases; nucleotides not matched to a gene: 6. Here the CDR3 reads CASSYSPSGLAGELFF. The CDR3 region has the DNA TGTGCCAGCAGTTACTCCCCTAGCGGGCTAGCCGGGGAGCTGTTTTTT.